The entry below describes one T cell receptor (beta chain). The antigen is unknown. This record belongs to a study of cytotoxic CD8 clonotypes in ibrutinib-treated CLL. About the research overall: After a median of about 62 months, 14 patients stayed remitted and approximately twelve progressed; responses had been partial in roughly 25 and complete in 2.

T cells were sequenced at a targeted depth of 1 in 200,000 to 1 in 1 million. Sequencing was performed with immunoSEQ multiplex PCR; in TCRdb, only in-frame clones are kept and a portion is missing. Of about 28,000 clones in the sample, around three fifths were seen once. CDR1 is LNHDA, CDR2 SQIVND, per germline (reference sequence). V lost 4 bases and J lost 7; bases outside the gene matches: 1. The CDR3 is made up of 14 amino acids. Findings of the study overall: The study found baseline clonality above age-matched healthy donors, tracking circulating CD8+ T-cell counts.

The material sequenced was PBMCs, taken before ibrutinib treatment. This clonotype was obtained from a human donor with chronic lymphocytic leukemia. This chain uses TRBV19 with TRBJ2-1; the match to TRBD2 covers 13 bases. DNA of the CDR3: TGTGCCAGTAGTACGGGACTAGCGGGAAATGAGCAGTTCTTC. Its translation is CASSTGLAGNEQFF.